This T cell receptor (beta chain) comes out of a study of regulatory T cells in long-lasting Graves disease. Germline lookup yields CDR1 SQVTM and CDR2 ANQGSEA. This CDR3 comprises 12 residues. V was cut by 8 bases and J by 15 bases, with 23 bases left in between. The time point is: newly diagnosed GD, antithyroid drugs for less than 3 months. From RNA extracted from PBMCs, the TCR library was made. The TCR beta library used iRepertoire HTBI primers with Arm-PCR amplification of CDR3. TCRdb reanalysed the multiplex PCR reads using MiXCR and keeps one entry per CDR3 protein. Here the sample spans 400,000 to 550,000 distinct CDR3 sequences, more than 13% being singletons. This clonotype has just a few counts. This same sample was also part of a study on T cells in Graves' hyperthyroidism and ophthalmopathy. That work states: Patients were excluded for uncontrolled infection, other autoimmune disease, pregnancy or lactation.

This chain connects TRBV29-1 to TRBJ2-1; D may be TRBD2 (6 bases). Sequenced here: peripheral blood mononuclear cells (PBMCs), sampled at new diagnosis, from a patient treated with antithyroid drugs. The receptor's source is a woman aged 30 to 39 with Graves disease. CDR3 sequence (DNA): TGCAGCACCCGCACTAGCCACAGCTCCAGGTTCTTC. Amino acid sequence: CSTRTSHSSRFF.